This TCR beta chain was sequenced during a study of blood T cells in healthy people across ages. The sample holds many counts of this clonotype. Its antigen is still unknown. Notes on the study in general: Estimated diversity that came from one million T cells was considered an underestimate.

From germline, CDR1 is DFQATT and CDR2 SNEGSKA (reference sequence). The V and J ends lost 2 bases and 5 bases, in that order; junction bases with no gene match: 7. CDR3 length: 15 amino acids. Together with a sample-barcoded 5' primer, a J-beta primer mix was included in a second PCR lasting about 7 to 12 cycles. From the 5' RACE reads, TCRdb called clonotypes with MiXCR, one entry per CDR3 protein. The table has 790,000 or so distinct CDR3 sequences, around 50% seen once; the top ten hold roughly 20%. V usage is TRBV20-1 and J usage is TRBJ2-7; 12 bases map to TRBD2. The sequenced material came from blood. The sequence was obtained from a man older than 75 in good health. CDR3 in amino acids: CSARRTSGIYHEQYF. DNA for the CDR3: TGCAGTGCTAGAAGGACTAGCGGGATATACCACGAGCAGTACTTC.